Reported below is one TCR beta chain. These data belong to a study of shared T cell receptors in the human thymus. The table came from immunoSEQ multiplex PCR; TCRdb's copy has only in-frame clones and leaves some out. The sample lists about 660,000 clones; approximately 88% were seen once. Germline-derived CDR1 and CDR2 are DFQATT and SNEGSKA (reference sequence). J gave up 15 bases and V 1 base, and 5 bases lay outside the gene matches. The CDR3 sequence is 11 residues long. These data also formed part of another study, on human thymus T cells. From that second work: Both thymic and peripheral blood repertoires showed apparently biased V and J usage.

Sequences were obtained from thymocytes. J is TRBJ2-1 and V is TRBV20-1; 8 bases line up with TRBD2. This TCR came from a boy younger than two with a congenital heart defect. CDR3 nucleotides: TGCAGTGCTAGAGGGGCGGGGGGAGCGTTCTTC. It yields the protein CSARGAGGAFF.